This T cell receptor (beta chain) was obtained from a study of T-cell memory formation after mild COVID-19. The study's findings and limits: Pre-infection memory contained some responding clones, which suggested that cross-reactive memory had joined.

TCRdb reanalysed the 5' RACE reads using MiXCR and keeps one entry per CDR3 protein. The sample contains about 200,000 distinct CDR3 sequences, about 9.2% of which appear only once. V was pared by 5 bases and J by 4 bases, with 9 bases between. The CDR3 runs to 13 residues. Germline lookup yields CDR1 MNHEY and CDR2 SMNVEV (reference sequence). Comments on this clonotype: Its target is not known.

The chain has TRBV27 and TRBJ2-4; D is undetermined. What was sequenced was PBMCs or a T cell subset sorted from them (not recorded which). The TCR was taken from a man between 18 and 29 years old who had mild COVID-19 (a few samples of this study predate the infection). Cell type and time point are not known. Here the CDR3 DNA reads TGTGCCAGCAGTGAATACAGTAAAAACATTCAGTACTTC. It encodes CASSEYSKNIQYF.